This TCR beta chain was recorded in a study of blood T cells in healthy people across ages. Study in general: About one barcoded beta molecule per two T cells came from capture by template switching.

With a J-beta primer mix and a sample-barcoded 5' primer, a second PCR ran about 6 to 11 cycles. TCRdb analysed the 5' RACE reads with MiXCR anew, one entry per CDR3 protein. The sample carries 600,000 or so distinct CDR3 sequences, about 28% recorded once. The CDR3 consists of 17 residues. V shed 0 bases and J shed 4 bases, with 16 bases lying between them. General observations from the study: TCR beta diversity per million T cells fell roughly linearly with age. Considered underestimates were the diversity estimates obtained from one million T cells. Greater diversity and more naive CD4+ cells were seen in long-lived donors than in aged donors.

For this clonotype: Its antigen is as yet unknown.

The sample taken for sequencing was blood. This sequence originates from a woman older than 75 in good health. This chain joins TRBV12-3 or TRBV12-4 and TRBJ2-1, with D perhaps given as TRBD1 or TRBD2 (6 bases each). The CDR3 spells CASSLATWGARYNEQFF. In nucleotides, the CDR3 is TGTGCCAGCAGTTTAGCGACATGGGGGGCGCGTTACAATGAGCAGTTCTTC.